This T cell receptor (beta chain) was documented in a study of cytomegalovirus exposure and HLA in healthy donors. This clone was seen a few times. No antigen is known for it. CDR1 SNHLY and CDR2 FYNNEI come from the germline V gene. The V end was cut by 5 bases, the J end by 4 bases, with 16 bases between. The CDR3 is made up of 15 amino acids. The PCR contained 60 Vbeta and 13 Jbeta primers. The assay was immunoSEQ multiplex PCR, and TCRdb's table has in-frame clones only and misses some. The table includes roughly 230,000 clones, more than 75% detected once. Whole-study findings and limits: TCR sequences were mostly rare, though some public TCRs occurred in many donors. Cytomegalovirus-associated TCR beta chains were listed, numbering around 150.

Sequenced: PBMCs. The chain carries TRBV2 and TRBJ2-3; D is undetermined. The TCR originated in a girl aged 2 to 9 in good health and CMV-seronegative. This CDR3 reads CASSTTPGPADTQYF. The CDR3 DNA sequence: TGTGCCAGCAGTACAACTCCAGGCCCCGCAGATACGCAGTATTTT. Supplemented by reference TRBV2 and TRBJ2-3, the full variable domain reads EPEVTQTPSHQVTQMGQEVILRCVPISNHLYFYWYRQILGQKVEFLVSFYNNEISEKSEIFDDQFSVERPDGSNFTLKIRSTKLEDSAMYFCASSTTPGPADTQYFGPGTRLTVL.